This T cell receptor beta chain was sequenced for a study of cytomegalovirus exposure and HLA in healthy donors (dated by TCRdb to 2017 to 2019). With regard to the full study: A later analysis indicated that the 120 or so validation repertoires were generated on the platform also employed for the 670 or so repertoires of the first cohort. The study aimed to test whether signatures of past pathogen exposure could be identified by cataloging public T cell receptors. In addition to the first cohort of 666 subjects, a separate validation cohort of approximately 130 different subjects was used. To predict cytomegalovirus infection status, the study combined high-throughput TCR immunosequencing, statistical association of individual TCRs with disease status, and machine learning.

V loses 2 bases, J loses 5 bases, and the germline ends lie 14 bases apart. From cysteine to phenylalanine, the CDR3 is 15 amino acids long. Just CDR3 DNA is preserved here, 45 bases in frame from base 1. The germline V gene yields SGHDT for CDR1 and YYEEEE for CDR2. Points on this clone: Its antigen has not been determined. Base-call qualities are not available, and no considerably larger clone is one nucleotide away.

The library relied on the immunoSEQ multiplex PCR assay. Per the original workflow: To diagnose cytomegalovirus status from the catalog of TCR beta chain sequences, a statistical classification framework was built. Entries here come from immuneACCESS through TCRdb and include only in-frame sequences with V and J called. Some clones fail to appear in such tables; in the studies checked, an unresolved V gene covers under half of the shortfall, and the cause of the remainder is unknown. V and J calls plus clone size are reproduced from that table; the DNA served to infer D and trimming. For this sample the table gives 100,000 to 120,000 clones, of which more than 70% were detected only once. The ten top clones hold 1.9% of the sample. Beyond this particular receptor, the publication reports: A few of the identified cytomegalovirus-associated TCR beta chains were confirmed in vitro to be specific for cytomegalovirus antigens. Across donors, most TCR sequences were observed very rarely, whereas some public TCRs were present in many individuals. All 120 or so repertoires were used to score co-occurrence in the validation cohort in a later analysis, because that analysis had no HLA typing for the cohort. A later analysis found that TCRs clustered in the first cohort also tended to co-occur in the 100 to 150 validation repertoires, with approximately 93% of cluster scores above 0. The study listed over 150 TCR beta chains as associated with cytomegalovirus. The authors suggested that the approach could potentially be generalized to other disease states and immunological phenotypes. The classifier was reported to diagnose cytomegalovirus status with high specificity and sensitivity in both the original cohort and the validation cohort.

Separate from the approximately 670-subject first cohort, the validation cohort of 90 to 150 subjects was the group to which the donors belonged. Material: PBMCs. The receptor was isolated from a woman younger than 30 in good health and CMV-seronegative. Rearrangement joined TRBV5-6 to TRBJ2-1; matching of 5 bases hints at TRBD1 as the D gene. The DNA reads TGTGCCAGCAGCTTTCTAGGGGTCAGAAACAATGAGCAGTTCTTC. This is translated as CASSFLGVRNNEQFF.